The TCR beta chain described here comes from a study of patients and donors after allogeneic stem cell transplantation. TCRdb reprocessed the RT-PCR reads via MiXCR and lists one record per CDR3 protein. The table lists over 150,000 distinct CDR3 sequences, 30% of them singletons, with approximately 3.5% in the top ten. Only one count was recorded for this clonotype. The source material was blood, either unsorted or a sorted T cell fraction (not recorded which). The sequence came from a human donor who was either an allogeneic HSCT recipient or a stem cell or donor lymphocyte infusion donor (not recorded which). It is not recorded whose cells these are; they may come from a transplant donor.

The CDR3 DNA reads as TGTGCCAGCAGTTTAGGAGGGGGAGCACACCCTCCAGATACGCAGTATTTT. This translates into CASSLGGGAHPPDTQYF. The chain uses TRBV12-3 or TRBV12-4 and TRBJ2-3, with D possibly TRBD1 on 6 matching bases. The CDR3 length is 17 residues. V was cut by 1 base and J by 4 bases, with 18 bases left in between.